This T cell receptor beta chain was retrieved from a study of control samples from healthy donors and cancer patients. V gave up 6 bases and J gave up 8 bases; unmatched junction bases: 7. Germline V gene sequence: CDR1 MNHEY, CDR2 SVGAGI. The CDR3 extends over 14 amino acids. The protocol was immunoSEQ multiplex PCR, while the TCRdb copy is restricted to in-frame clones and leaves out a portion. The sample consists of roughly 20,000 clones, 75% to 85% of them appearing once. Sample: PBMCs. The genes are TRBV6-5 and TRBJ1-6; 7 bases are shared with TRBD1. This receptor was identified in a man in his 60s with head and neck cancer. This CDR3 reads CASSRGQDYSPLHF. The CDR3 bases are TGTGCCAGCAGCCGCGGACAGGACTATTCACCCCTCCACTTT.